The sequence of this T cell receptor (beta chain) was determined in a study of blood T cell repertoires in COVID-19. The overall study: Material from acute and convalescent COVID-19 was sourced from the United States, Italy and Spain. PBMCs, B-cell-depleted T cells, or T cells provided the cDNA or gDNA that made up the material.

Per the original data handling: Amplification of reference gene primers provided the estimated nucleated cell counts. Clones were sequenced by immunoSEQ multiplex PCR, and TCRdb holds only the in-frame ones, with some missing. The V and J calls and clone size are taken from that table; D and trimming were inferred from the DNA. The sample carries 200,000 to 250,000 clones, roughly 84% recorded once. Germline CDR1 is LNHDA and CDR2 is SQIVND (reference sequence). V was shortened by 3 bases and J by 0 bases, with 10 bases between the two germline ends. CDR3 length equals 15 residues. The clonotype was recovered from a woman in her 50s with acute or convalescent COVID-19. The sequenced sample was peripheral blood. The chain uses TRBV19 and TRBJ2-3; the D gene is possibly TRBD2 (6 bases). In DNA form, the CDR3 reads TGTGCCAGTAGTATCGGGGGAACTAGCACAGATACGCAGTATTTT. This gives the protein CASSIGGTSTDTQYF.